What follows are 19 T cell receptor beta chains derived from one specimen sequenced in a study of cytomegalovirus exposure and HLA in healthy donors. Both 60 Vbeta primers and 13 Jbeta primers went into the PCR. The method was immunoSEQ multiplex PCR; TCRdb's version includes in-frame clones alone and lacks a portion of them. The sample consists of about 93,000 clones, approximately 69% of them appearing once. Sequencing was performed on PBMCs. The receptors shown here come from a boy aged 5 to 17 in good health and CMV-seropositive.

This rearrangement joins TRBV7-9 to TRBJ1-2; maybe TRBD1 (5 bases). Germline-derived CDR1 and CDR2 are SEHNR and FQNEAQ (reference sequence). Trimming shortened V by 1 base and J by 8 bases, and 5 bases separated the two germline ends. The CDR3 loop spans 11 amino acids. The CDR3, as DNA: TGTGCCAGCAGCTTAGAGGGGGGCTACACCTTC. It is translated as CASSLEGGYTF.

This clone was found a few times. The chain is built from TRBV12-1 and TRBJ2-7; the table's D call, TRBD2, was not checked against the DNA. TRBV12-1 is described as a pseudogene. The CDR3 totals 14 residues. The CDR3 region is CASSFAYGPGEQYF. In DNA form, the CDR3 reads TGTGCCAGCAGCTTTGCGTATGGCCCGGGGGAGCAGTACTTC.

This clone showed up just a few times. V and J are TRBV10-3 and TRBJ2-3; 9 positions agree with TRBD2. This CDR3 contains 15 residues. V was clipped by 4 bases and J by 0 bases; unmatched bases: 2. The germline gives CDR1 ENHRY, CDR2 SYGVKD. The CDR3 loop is CAISGLAVSTDTQYF. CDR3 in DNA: TGTGCCATCAGTGGACTAGCGGTCAGCACAGATACGCAGTATTTT.

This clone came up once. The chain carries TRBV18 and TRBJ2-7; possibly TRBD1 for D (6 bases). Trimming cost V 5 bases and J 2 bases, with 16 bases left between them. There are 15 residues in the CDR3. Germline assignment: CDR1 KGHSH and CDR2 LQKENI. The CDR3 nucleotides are TGTGCCAGCTCATCGATAAGGACAGTCCCCTACGAGCAGTACTTC. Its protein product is CASSSIRTVPYEQYF.

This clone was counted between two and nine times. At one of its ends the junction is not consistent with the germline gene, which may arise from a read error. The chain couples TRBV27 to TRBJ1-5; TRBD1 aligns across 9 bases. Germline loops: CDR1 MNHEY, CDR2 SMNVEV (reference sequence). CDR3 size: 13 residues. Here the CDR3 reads CASSLTGGQPQNF. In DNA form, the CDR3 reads TGTGCCAGCAGCCTCACAGGGGGCCAGCCCCAGAATTTT.

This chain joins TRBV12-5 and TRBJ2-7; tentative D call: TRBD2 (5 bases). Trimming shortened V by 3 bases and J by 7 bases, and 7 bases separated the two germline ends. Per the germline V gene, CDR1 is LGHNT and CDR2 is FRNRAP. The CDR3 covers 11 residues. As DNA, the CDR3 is TGTGCTAGTGGTTTTAGAGGGGAGCAGTACTTC. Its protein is CASGFRGEQYF.

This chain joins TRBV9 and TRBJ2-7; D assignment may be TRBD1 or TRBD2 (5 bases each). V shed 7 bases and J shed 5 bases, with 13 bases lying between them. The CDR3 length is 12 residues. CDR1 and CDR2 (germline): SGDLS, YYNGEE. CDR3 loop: CASGGQGNEQYF. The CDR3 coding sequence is TGTGCCAGCGGCGGGCAGGGTAACGAGCAGTACTTC.

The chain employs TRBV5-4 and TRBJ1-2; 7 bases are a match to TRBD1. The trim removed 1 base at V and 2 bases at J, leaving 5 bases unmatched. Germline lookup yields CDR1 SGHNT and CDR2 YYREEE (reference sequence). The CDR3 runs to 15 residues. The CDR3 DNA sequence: TGTGCCAGCAGCTTGATGGCAGGGGGAAACTATGGCTACACCTTC. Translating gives CASSLMAGGNYGYTF.

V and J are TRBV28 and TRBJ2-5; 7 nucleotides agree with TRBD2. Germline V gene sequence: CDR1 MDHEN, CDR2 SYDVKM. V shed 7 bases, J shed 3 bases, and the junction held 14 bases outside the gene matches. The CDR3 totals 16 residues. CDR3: CASMRLGGPAEETQYF. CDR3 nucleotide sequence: TGTGCCAGCATGCGCCTGGGAGGGCCAGCCGAAGAGACCCAGTACTTC.

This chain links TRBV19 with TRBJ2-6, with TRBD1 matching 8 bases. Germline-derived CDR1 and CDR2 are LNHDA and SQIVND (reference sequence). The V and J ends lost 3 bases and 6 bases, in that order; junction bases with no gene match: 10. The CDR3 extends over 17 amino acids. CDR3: CASSILTGVKEANVLTF. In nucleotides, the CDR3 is TGTGCCAGTAGTATTTTGACAGGGGTGAAGGAGGCCAACGTCCTGACTTTC.

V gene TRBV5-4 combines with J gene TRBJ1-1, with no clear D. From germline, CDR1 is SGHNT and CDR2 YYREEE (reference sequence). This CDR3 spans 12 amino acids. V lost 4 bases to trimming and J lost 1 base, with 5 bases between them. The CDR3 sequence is CASSPRNTEAFF. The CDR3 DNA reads TGTGCCAGCAGCCCTCGGAACACTGAAGCTTTCTTT.

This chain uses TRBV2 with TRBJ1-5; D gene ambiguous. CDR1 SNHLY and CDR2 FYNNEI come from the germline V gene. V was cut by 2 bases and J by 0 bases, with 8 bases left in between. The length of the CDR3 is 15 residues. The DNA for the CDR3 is TGTGCCAGCAGTGAAATACGGGTTAGCAATCAGCCCCAGCATTTT. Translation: CASSEIRVSNQPQHF.

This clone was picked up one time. DNA of the CDR3: TGTGCCAGCAGGTCTGGGACAGCTCGGGAGCAGTACTTC. Amino acids: CASRSGTAREQYF. The genes are TRBV6-6 and TRBJ2-7; 7 bases map to TRBD1. V shed 6 bases and J 7 bases; nucleotides not matched to a gene: 9. Germline-derived CDR1 and CDR2 are MNHNY and SVGAGI (reference sequence). This CDR3 comprises 13 residues.

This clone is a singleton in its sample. Here the CDR3 reads CASRTRDYTEAFF. CDR3 in DNA: TGTGCCAGTAGAACCCGTGACTACACTGAAGCTTTCTTT. The genes are TRBV19 and TRBJ1-1; D not certain. This CDR3 has 13 residues. CDR1 and CDR2 (germline): LNHDA, SQIVND (reference sequence). V was trimmed by 6 bases and J by 3 bases, leaving 11 bases between them.

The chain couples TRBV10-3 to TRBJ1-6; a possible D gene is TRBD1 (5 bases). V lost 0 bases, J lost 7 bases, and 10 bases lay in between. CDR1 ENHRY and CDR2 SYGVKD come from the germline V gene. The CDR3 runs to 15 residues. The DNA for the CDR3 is TGTGCCATCAGTGAGTCGGGGCAGGGAAATTCACCCCTCCACTTT. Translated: CAISESGQGNSPLHF.

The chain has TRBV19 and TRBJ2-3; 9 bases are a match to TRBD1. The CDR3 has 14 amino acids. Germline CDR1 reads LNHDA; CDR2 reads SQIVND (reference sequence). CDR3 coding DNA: TGTGCTATTGCCGGGACAGGGAGCACAGATACGCAGTATTTT. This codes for CAIAGTGSTDTQYF.

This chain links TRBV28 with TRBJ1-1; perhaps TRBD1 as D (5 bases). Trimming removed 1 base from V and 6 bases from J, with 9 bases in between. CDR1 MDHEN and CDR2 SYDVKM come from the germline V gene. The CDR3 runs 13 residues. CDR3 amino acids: CASSLFGASEAFF. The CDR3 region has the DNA TGTGCCAGCAGTTTATTTGGGGCGTCTGAAGCTTTCTTT.

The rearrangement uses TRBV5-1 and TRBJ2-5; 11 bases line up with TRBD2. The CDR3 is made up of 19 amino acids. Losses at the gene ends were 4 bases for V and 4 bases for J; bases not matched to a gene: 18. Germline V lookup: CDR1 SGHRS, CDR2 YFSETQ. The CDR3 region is CASSPRDRSGRAWVETQYF. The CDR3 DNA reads TGCGCCAGCAGCCCCCGGGACCGTAGCGGGAGGGCCTGGGTAGAGACCCAGTACTTC. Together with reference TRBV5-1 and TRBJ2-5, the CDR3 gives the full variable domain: KAGVTQTPRYLIKTRGQQVTLSCSPISGHRSVSWYQQTPGQGLQFLFEYFSETQRNKGNFPGRFSGRQFSNSRSEMNVSTLELGDSALYLCASSPRDRSGRAWVETQYFGPGTRLLVL.

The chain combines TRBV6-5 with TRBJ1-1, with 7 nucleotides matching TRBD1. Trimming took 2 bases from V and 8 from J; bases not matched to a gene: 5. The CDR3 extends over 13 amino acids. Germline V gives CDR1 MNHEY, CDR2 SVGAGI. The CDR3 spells CASSYGDRPEAFF. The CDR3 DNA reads TGTGCCAGCAGTTACGGGGACAGACCCGAAGCTTTCTTT.